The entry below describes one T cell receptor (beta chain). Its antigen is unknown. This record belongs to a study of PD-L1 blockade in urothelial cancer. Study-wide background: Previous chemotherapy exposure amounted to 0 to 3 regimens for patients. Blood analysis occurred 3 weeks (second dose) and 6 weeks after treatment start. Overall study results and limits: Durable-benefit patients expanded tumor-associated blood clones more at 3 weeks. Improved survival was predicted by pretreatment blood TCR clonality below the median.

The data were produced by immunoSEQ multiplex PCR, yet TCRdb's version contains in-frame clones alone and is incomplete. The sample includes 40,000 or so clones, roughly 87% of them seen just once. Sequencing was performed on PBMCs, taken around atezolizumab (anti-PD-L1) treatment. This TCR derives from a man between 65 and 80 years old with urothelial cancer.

The CDR3 DNA reads TGTGCCAGCAGCAACCGGGACAGCGAATGGAAACTGTTTTTT. The encoded protein is CASSNRDSEWKLFF. The chain employs TRBV7-9 and TRBJ1-4; 7 bases agree with TRBD1. Trimming removed 5 bases from V and 11 bases from J; junction bases left unmatched: 11. The CDR3 has 14 residues. CDR1 is SEHNR, CDR2 FQNEAQ, per germline (reference sequence). Looking up the rest from reference TRBV7-9 and TRBJ1-4 gives the full variable domain: DTGVSQNPRHKITKRGQNVTFRCDPISEHNRLYWYRQTLGQGPEFLTYFQNEAQLEKSRLLSDRFSAERPKGSFSTLEIQRTEQGDSAMYLCASSNRDSEWKLFFGSGTQLSVL.